Listed below are T cell receptor beta chains from one sample, sequenced in a study of OX40 agonist ivuxolimab in advanced cancers. The repertoire was sequenced with immunoSEQ multiplex PCR; TCRdb's copy has only in-frame clones and lacks some. The table lists some 41,000 clones, 75% to 90% of them singletons, with under 0.7% in the top ten. This specimen was CD4+ or CD8+ T cells sorted from blood, taken in a trial of the OX40 agonist ivuxolimab. Every receptor here comes from an adult with an advanced solid tumor such as melanoma, head and neck, liver or kidney cancer. CDR3s include the opening cysteine and the closing phenylalanine or tryptophan. The order of the fields is V gene, clone size, J gene, D gene, CDR3 protein, CDR3 DNA. The D gene is left open where the match is weak. Size values are once, few and many counts, or a class for expanded clones, and some rows have none.

v_call: TRBV25-1; clone_size: .; j_call: TRBJ2-5; d_call: TRBD1; cdr3_aa: CASSRDRVGETQYF; cdr3_nt: TGTGCCAGCAGTAGAGACAGGGTCGGGGAGACCCAGTACTTC
v_call: TRBV7-9; clone_size: .; j_call: TRBJ1-2; d_call: .; cdr3_aa: CASSFSANYGYTF; cdr3_nt: TGTGCCAGCAGCTTCTCAGCTAACTATGGCTACACCTTC
v_call: TRBV5-4; clone_size: .; j_call: TRBJ1-1; d_call: .; cdr3_aa: CAAGVVNTEAFF; cdr3_nt: TGTGCCGCGGGGGTGGTTAACACTGAAGCTTTCTTT
v_call: TRBV2; clone_size: .; j_call: TRBJ1-5; d_call: TRBD1; cdr3_aa: CASSGTGGNQPQHF; cdr3_nt: TGTGCCAGCAGCGGGACAGGGGGCAATCAGCCCCAGCATTTT
v_call: TRBV29-1; clone_size: .; j_call: TRBJ1-4; d_call: .; cdr3_aa: CSVVTNEKLFF; cdr3_nt: TGCAGCGTTGTAACTAATGAAAAACTGTTTTTT
v_call: TRBV6-1; clone_size: .; j_call: TRBJ1-5; d_call: .; cdr3_aa: CASSESGHQPQHF; cdr3_nt: TGTGCCAGCAGCGAGTCAGGCCATCAGCCCCAGCATTTT
v_call: TRBV7-9; clone_size: .; j_call: TRBJ1-4; d_call: .; cdr3_aa: CASSPGGIRTNEKLFF; cdr3_nt: TGTGCCAGCAGCCCCGGCGGGATCAGAACTAATGAAAAACTGTTTTTT
v_call: TRBV5-1; clone_size: .; j_call: TRBJ2-1; d_call: .; cdr3_aa: CASSSEGGAGGLTYNEQFF; cdr3_nt: TGCGCCAGCAGCTCTGAGGGTGGGGCCGGGGGTCTGACCTACAATGAGCAGTTCTTC
v_call: TRBV2; clone_size: few; j_call: TRBJ1-1; d_call: .; cdr3_aa: CASSEDGGRRTEAFF; cdr3_nt: TGTGCCAGCAGTGAAGACGGGGGGCGGAGGACTGAAGCTTTCTTT
v_call: TRBV11-1; clone_size: .; j_call: TRBJ1-1; d_call: .; cdr3_aa: CASSLHPNTEAFF; cdr3_nt: TGTGCCAGCAGCTTACACCCCAACACTGAAGCTTTCTTT
v_call: TRBV2; clone_size: .; j_call: TRBJ2-7; d_call: .; cdr3_aa: CASSELAFQYF; cdr3_nt: TGTGCCAGCAGTGAATTGGCGTTTCAGTACTTC
v_call: TRBV9; clone_size: .; j_call: TRBJ2-3; d_call: .; cdr3_aa: CASSVVSGGLDTQYF; cdr3_nt: TGTGCCAGCAGCGTAGTCTCGGGTGGGCTGGATACGCAGTATTTT
v_call: TRBV25-1; clone_size: .; j_call: TRBJ1-2; d_call: TRBD1; cdr3_aa: CANPPGQNYGYTF; cdr3_nt: TGTGCCAATCCTCCGGGACAGAACTATGGCTACACCTTC
v_call: TRBV5-1; clone_size: .; j_call: TRBJ2-7; d_call: .; cdr3_aa: CASSHGGGSSYEQYF; cdr3_nt: TGCGCCAGCAGCCACGGAGGGGGAAGCTCCTACGAGCAGTACTTC
v_call: TRBV6-4; clone_size: once; j_call: TRBJ1-2; d_call: .; cdr3_aa: CASSYGGQPYGYTF; cdr3_nt: TGTGCCAGCAGTTACGGCGGACAGCCCTATGGCTACACCTTC
v_call: TRBV18; clone_size: .; j_call: TRBJ1-1; d_call: .; cdr3_aa: CASSPPGSGRGEAFF; cdr3_nt: TGTGCCAGCTCACCCCCGGGGTCTGGCAGAGGTGAAGCTTTCTTT
v_call: TRBV6-1; clone_size: .; j_call: TRBJ2-5; d_call: .; cdr3_aa: CASERAYQETQYF; cdr3_nt: TGTGCCAGCGAACGAGCCTACCAAGAGACCCAGTACTTC
v_call: TRBV19; clone_size: .; j_call: TRBJ2-5; d_call: .; cdr3_aa: CASSNRGETQYF; cdr3_nt: TGTGCCAGTAGTAACCGGGGAGAGACCCAGTACTTC
v_call: TRBV2; clone_size: .; j_call: TRBJ2-7; d_call: .; cdr3_aa: CASIGTDSYEQYF; cdr3_nt: TGTGCCAGCATCGGGACTGACTCCTACGAGCAGTACTTC
v_call: TRBV9; clone_size: .; j_call: TRBJ2-3; d_call: .; cdr3_aa: CASSGTGTDTQYF; cdr3_nt: TGTGCCAGCAGCGGTACGGGCACAGATACGCAGTATTTT
v_call: TRBV12-5; clone_size: .; j_call: TRBJ2-1; d_call: TRBD2; cdr3_aa: CASGADPGLGPRGQFF; cdr3_nt: TGTGCTAGTGGTGCTGATCCGGGACTAGGACCACGGGGGCAGTTCTTC
v_call: TRBV6-1; clone_size: .; j_call: TRBJ1-2; d_call: .; cdr3_aa: CASSTTPGPPDGYTF; cdr3_nt: TGTGCCAGCAGCACCACTCCGGGACCCCCGGATGGCTACACCTTC
v_call: TRBV18; clone_size: .; j_call: TRBJ2-1; d_call: .; cdr3_aa: CASSPGFSEFNEQFF; cdr3_nt: TGTGCCAGCTCTCCGGGGTTCTCGGAATTCAATGAGCAGTTCTTC
v_call: TRBV5-6; clone_size: .; j_call: TRBJ1-1; d_call: TRBD1; cdr3_aa: CASRRQGAGNTEAFF; cdr3_nt: TGTGCCAGCAGACGACAGGGGGCGGGGAACACTGAAGCTTTCTTT
v_call: TRBV6-6; clone_size: .; j_call: TRBJ2-4; d_call: .; cdr3_aa: CASSAGSQSIQYF; cdr3_nt: TGTGCCAGCAGTGCGGGTTCGCAAAGCATTCAGTACTTC
v_call: TRBV11-2; clone_size: .; j_call: TRBJ2-7; d_call: TRBD1; cdr3_aa: CASSPGDSSRFSYEQCF; cdr3_nt: TGTGCCAGCAGCCCTGGGGACAGTAGTCGATTTAGTTACGAGCAGTGCTTC
v_call: TRBV5-1; clone_size: .; j_call: TRBJ2-1; d_call: .; cdr3_aa: CASSTQGNNEQFF; cdr3_nt: TGCGCCAGCAGCACCCAGGGAAACAATGAGCAGTTCTTC
v_call: TRBV28; clone_size: .; j_call: TRBJ1-5; d_call: TRBD1; cdr3_aa: CASSLIGTDYSNQPQHF; cdr3_nt: TGTGCCAGCAGTTTAATAGGGACAGATTATAGCAATCAGCCCCAGCATTTT
v_call: TRBV2; clone_size: .; j_call: TRBJ1-4; d_call: .; cdr3_aa: CASLRDRTNEKLFF; cdr3_nt: TGTGCCAGCCTCAGGGATAGGACTAATGAAAAACTGTTTTTT
v_call: TRBV5-1; clone_size: .; j_call: TRBJ1-5; d_call: .; cdr3_aa: CASSSALNQPQHF; cdr3_nt: TGCGCCAGCAGTAGTGCACTCAATCAGCCCCAGCATTTT
v_call: TRBV28; clone_size: .; j_call: TRBJ1-5; d_call: TRBD1; cdr3_aa: CASLGQDGRGNQPQHF; cdr3_nt: TGTGCCAGCCTCGGACAGGACGGGCGCGGCAATCAGCCCCAGCATTTT
v_call: TRBV5-8; clone_size: .; j_call: TRBJ2-7; d_call: .; cdr3_aa: CASSLGWDTYEQYF; cdr3_nt: TGTGCCAGCAGCTTGGGTTGGGACACCTACGAGCAGTACTTC
v_call: TRBV6-6; clone_size: .; j_call: TRBJ1-5; d_call: TRBD1; cdr3_aa: CASLSRTGGSDQPQHF; cdr3_nt: TGTGCCAGCCTTAGTAGGACAGGGGGTAGTGATCAGCCCCAGCATTTT
v_call: TRBV7-8; clone_size: .; j_call: TRBJ1-1; d_call: .; cdr3_aa: CASSPREGWTEAFF; cdr3_nt: TGTGCCAGCAGCCCCAGGGAGGGGTGGACTGAAGCTTTCTTT
v_call: TRBV5-1; clone_size: few; j_call: TRBJ1-5; d_call: .; cdr3_aa: CASSLEEGHQPQHF; cdr3_nt: TGCGCCAGCAGCTTGGAGGAGGGTCATCAGCCCCAGCATTTT
v_call: TRBV27; clone_size: .; j_call: TRBJ1-2; d_call: .; cdr3_aa: CASSLYPPQSNYGYTF; cdr3_nt: TGTGCCAGCAGTCTCTACCCCCCGCAGAGTAACTATGGCTACACCTTC
v_call: TRBV10-2; clone_size: .; j_call: TRBJ2-3; d_call: .; cdr3_aa: CASSPSGRTDTQYF; cdr3_nt: TGCGCCAGCAGCCCCTCGGGCCGGACAGATACGCAGTATTTT
v_call: TRBV5-4; clone_size: .; j_call: TRBJ2-7; d_call: .; cdr3_aa: CASSLDRSSYEQYF; cdr3_nt: TGTGCCAGCAGCTTGGACAGGAGCTCCTACGAGCAGTACTTC
v_call: TRBV11-3; clone_size: .; j_call: TRBJ2-2; d_call: TRBD1; cdr3_aa: CASSPRDRGGTGELFF; cdr3_nt: TGTGCCAGCAGCCCCCGGGACAGGGGTGGAACCGGGGAGCTGTTTTTT
v_call: TRBV11-3; clone_size: .; j_call: TRBJ1-1; d_call: .; cdr3_aa: CASSAGGEAFF; cdr3_nt: TGTGCCAGCAGCGCAGGAGGTGAAGCTTTCTTT
v_call: TRBV7-9; clone_size: .; j_call: TRBJ1-1; d_call: .; cdr3_aa: CASSRFTVTEAFF; cdr3_nt: TGTGCCAGCAGTCGTTTCACTGTCACTGAAGCTTTCTTT
v_call: TRBV7-9; clone_size: .; j_call: TRBJ1-1; d_call: .; cdr3_aa: CASTLGGSLEAFF; cdr3_nt: TGTGCCAGCACCTTAGGAGGCAGCTTAGAAGCTTTCTTT
v_call: TRBV2; clone_size: .; j_call: TRBJ2-7; d_call: .; cdr3_aa: CASSPGTSTYEQYF; cdr3_nt: TGTGCCAGCAGTCCCGGGACATCCACCTACGAGCAGTACTTC
v_call: TRBV7-3; clone_size: .; j_call: TRBJ2-1; d_call: .; cdr3_aa: CASSRDRTYNEQFF; cdr3_nt: TGTGCCAGCAGCAGAGACCGTACCTACAATGAGCAGTTCTTC
v_call: TRBV4-3; clone_size: .; j_call: TRBJ2-3; d_call: .; cdr3_aa: CASSHERGFTDTQYF; cdr3_nt: TGCGCCAGCAGCCACGAGAGAGGATTCACAGATACGCAGTATTTT
v_call: TRBV7-2; clone_size: .; j_call: TRBJ2-1; d_call: .; cdr3_aa: CASSLEGTQGFF; cdr3_nt: TGTGCCAGCAGCTTAGAGGGGACCCAGGGGTTCTTC
v_call: TRBV6-1; clone_size: .; j_call: TRBJ2-1; d_call: TRBD2; cdr3_aa: CASTTGGGDNEQFF; cdr3_nt: TGTGCCAGCACCACGGGCGGGGGGGACAATGAGCAGTTCTTC
v_call: TRBV27; clone_size: .; j_call: TRBJ1-3; d_call: .; cdr3_aa: CASSSPGNTIYF; cdr3_nt: TGTGCCAGCAGTTCCCCTGGAAACACCATATATTTT
v_call: TRBV11-2; clone_size: .; j_call: TRBJ2-5; d_call: .; cdr3_aa: CASSFEGRETQYF; cdr3_nt: TGTGCCAGCAGCTTTGAGGGGAGGGAGACCCAGTACTTC
v_call: TRBV5-1; clone_size: once; j_call: TRBJ2-3; d_call: .; cdr3_aa: CASSSRTSGGADTQYF; cdr3_nt: TGCGCCAGCAGCTCCCGGACTAGTGGGGGCGCAGATACGCAGTATTTT
v_call: TRBV6-1; clone_size: .; j_call: TRBJ1-4; d_call: TRBD1; cdr3_aa: CASSADRVSEKLFF; cdr3_nt: TGTGCCAGCAGCGCCGACAGGGTTTCTGAAAAACTGTTTTTT
v_call: TRBV10-3; clone_size: .; j_call: TRBJ1-1; d_call: .; cdr3_aa: CAIRASGQWNTEAFF; cdr3_nt: TGTGCCATCAGGGCGTCAGGGCAGTGGAACACTGAAGCTTTCTTT
v_call: TRBV5-4; clone_size: once; j_call: TRBJ2-7; d_call: .; cdr3_aa: CASSKKGGLTNHEQYF; cdr3_nt: TGTGCCAGCAGCAAGAAGGGGGGCCTAACCAACCACGAGCAGTACTTC
v_call: TRBV29-1; clone_size: .; j_call: TRBJ2-1; d_call: .; cdr3_aa: CSARTSYNEQFF; cdr3_nt: TGCAGCGCACGGACCAGCTACAATGAGCAGTTCTTC
v_call: TRBV6-6; clone_size: .; j_call: TRBJ1-2; d_call: .; cdr3_aa: CASSQNPGMGYGYTF; cdr3_nt: TGTGCCAGCAGTCAAAACCCCGGAATGGGGTATGGCTACACCTTC
v_call: TRBV7-6; clone_size: few; j_call: TRBJ2-2; d_call: .; cdr3_aa: CASSLAQSTGELFF; cdr3_nt: TGTGCCAGCAGCTTAGCACAGTCTACCGGGGAGCTGTTTTTT
v_call: TRBV7-2; clone_size: .; j_call: TRBJ2-1; d_call: TRBD2; cdr3_aa: CASSFRTSGRNEQFF; cdr3_nt: TGTGCCAGCAGCTTTCGGACTAGCGGGAGGAATGAGCAGTTCTTC
v_call: TRBV9; clone_size: few; j_call: TRBJ1-1; d_call: .; cdr3_aa: CASSVSGGVLNTEAFF; cdr3_nt: TGTGCCAGCAGCGTATCCGGCGGCGTTCTGAACACTGAAGCTTTCTTT
v_call: TRBV6-6; clone_size: .; j_call: TRBJ1-5; d_call: .; cdr3_aa: CASSYSLPGYQPQHF; cdr3_nt: TGTGCCAGCAGTTACTCTTTGCCGGGGTATCAGCCCCAGCATTTT
v_call: TRBV6-6; clone_size: few; j_call: TRBJ2-3; d_call: .; cdr3_aa: CASSPPRGSTDTQYF; cdr3_nt: TGTGCCAGCAGCCCCCCCCGGGGGAGCACAGATACGCAGTATTTT